These 13 T cell receptor beta chains originate from one sample sequenced in a study of CD8 T cells in ankylosing spondylitis. TCRdb re-analysed the 5' RACE reads in MiXCR, keeping a single row per CDR3 protein. Here the sample spans 200,000 to 300,000 distinct CDR3 sequences, roughly a tenth being singletons. Material for sequencing was blood, either unsorted or a sorted T cell fraction (not recorded which). The receptors were gathered from a male donor with ankylosing spondylitis or in good health (not recorded which).

This clonotype was seen repeatedly, ten times or more. A read error may produce the germline difference seen at one junction end. The chain couples TRBV29-1 to TRBJ2-1; the match to TRBD2 covers 12 bases. Per germline, CDR1 SQVTM and CDR2 ANQGSEA. This CDR3 region has 12 residues. In DNA, the CDR3 is TGCAGCGTTGAAGACCGACTAGCGGGAGAAGCTTTC. The encoded protein is CSVEDRLAGEAF.

This chain uses TRBV29-1 with TRBJ1-1; D is ambiguous. The V gene lost 6 bases and the J gene lost 1 base, with 9 bases spanning the gap. From germline, CDR1 is SQVTM and CDR2 ANQGSEA. The CDR3 is 12 amino acids. The CDR3 sequence is CSVRPGNTEAFF. CDR3 sequence (DNA): TGCAGCGTCCGACCAGGGAACACTGAAGCTTTCTTT.

This clonotype was detected many times. This chain connects TRBV6-1 to TRBJ2-7; TRBD2 matches at 9 bases. V shed 3 bases and J 1 base; nucleotides not matched to a gene: 13. CDR1 is MNHNS, CDR2 SASEGT, per germline. The CDR3 contains 18 residues. Written as DNA, the CDR3 is TGTGCCAGCAGTGATTTCCCGGGATCAACTAGCGGGTCCTACGAGCAGTACTTC. Translated: CASSDFPGSTSGSYEQYF.

This clonotype appeared a few times. This chain joins TRBV6-2 or TRBV6-3 and TRBJ1-1, with 7 positions matching TRBD1. V was clipped by 6 bases and J by 5 bases; unmatched bases: 12. Germline V lookup: CDR1 MNHEY, CDR2 SVGEGT. CDR3 length: 15 residues. The CDR3 DNA follows: TGTGCCAGCAGGCCGACGACAGGGCGGAGGACTGAAGCTTTCTTT. Translation: CASRPTTGRRTEAFF.

Ten or more counts support this clonotype. The genes are TRBV5-1 and TRBJ1-5, with D unclear. Germline V lookup: CDR1 SGHRS, CDR2 YFSETQ. Trimming left V 0 bases short and J 7 bases short, with 11 bases between. The CDR3 totals 14 residues. This CDR3 reads CASSLGDVGQPQHF. The CDR3 DNA sequence: TGCGCCAGCAGCTTGGGGGATGTCGGGCAGCCCCAGCATTTT.

Only a few counts were recorded for this clonotype. The rearrangement joins TRBV30 to TRBJ2-7; no reliable D call. The CDR3 runs to 12 residues. V was pared by 1 base and J by 9 bases, with 13 bases between. Germline V CDR1 and CDR2: GTSNPN, SVGIG (reference sequence). CDR3: CAWSGGASGQYF. CDR3 nucleotides: TGTGCCTGGAGTGGTGGAGCGTCTGGGCAGTACTTC.

In this sample, this clonotype turned up many times. V and J are TRBV13 and TRBJ1-1; D possibly corresponds to TRBD1 (6 bases). Trimming pared 3 bases from V and 3 bases from J, leaving 11 bases between. The CDR3 is made up of 14 amino acids. Germline CDR1 reads PRHDT; CDR2 reads FYEKMQ (reference sequence). CDR3 protein: CASSLRGAYTEAFF. The DNA for the CDR3 is TGTGCCAGCAGCTTGCGGGGGGCCTACACTGAAGCTTTCTTT.

This clonotype showed up many times. The chain is built from TRBV4-2 and TRBJ1-2, with D unresolved. The CDR3 is 11 residues long. V gave up 0 bases and J gave up 6 bases, with 2 bases separating them. Germline assignment: CDR1 LGHNA and CDR2 YNFKEQ. The CDR3 bases are TGTGCCAGCAGCCAAGACCATGGCTACACCTTC. Translating gives CASSQDHGYTF.

The CDR3 nucleotides are TGTGCAAGTCGCTTATCTCCTCATACAGCACACGGGGGGAGGAAAAACATTCAGTACTTC. It translates to CASRLSPHTAHGGRKNIQYF. The chain employs TRBV12-2 and TRBJ2-4; the D call in the table, TRBD2, was not verified against the DNA. TRBV12-2 is reported as a pseudogene. The CDR3 length is 20 residues.

In its sample, this clonotype was seen many times. V is TRBV5-1 and J is TRBJ1-1, with a tentative D call TRBD1 (6 bases). V was trimmed by 0 bases and J by 1 base, leaving 10 bases between them. Per germline, CDR1 SGHRS and CDR2 YFSETQ. This CDR3 comprises 15 residues. CDR3 amino acids: CASSLAGGGNTEAFF. For the CDR3, the DNA is TGCGCCAGCAGCTTGGCCGGGGGCGGGAACACTGAAGCTTTCTTT.

The V gene is TRBV2, the J gene TRBJ2-2, with D unclear. Between the trimmed V and J ends, which lost 5 bases and 3 bases, there was a span of 4 bases. Germline-derived CDR1 and CDR2 are SNHLY and FYNNEI. The CDR3 is 12 amino acids. Here the CDR3 DNA reads TGTGCCAGCAGTAAGGACACCGGGGAGCTGTTTTTT. Its protein is CASSKDTGELFF.

The rearrangement uses TRBV2 and TRBJ2-3, with D hard to call. Trimming left V 6 bases short and J 2 bases short, with 12 bases between. The length of the CDR3 is 14 residues. The germline gives CDR1 SNHLY, CDR2 FYNNEI. DNA of the CDR3: TGTGCCAGCAGCCCGGCCTCCTCCACAGATACGCAGTATTTT. It translates to CASSPASSTDTQYF.

The sample holds many counts of this clonotype. DNA for the CDR3: TGTGCCAGCACCTACCGGGGCTACGAAGTGGGTGAGCAGTTCTTC. Translated: CASTYRGYEVGEQFF. The V gene is TRBV11-2, the J gene TRBJ2-1, with D perhaps matching TRBD1 or TRBD2 (5 bases each). The CDR3 is made up of 15 amino acids. V was clipped by 7 bases and J by 9 bases, with 22 bases between them. The germline V gene has CDR1 SGHAT and CDR2 FQNNGV.